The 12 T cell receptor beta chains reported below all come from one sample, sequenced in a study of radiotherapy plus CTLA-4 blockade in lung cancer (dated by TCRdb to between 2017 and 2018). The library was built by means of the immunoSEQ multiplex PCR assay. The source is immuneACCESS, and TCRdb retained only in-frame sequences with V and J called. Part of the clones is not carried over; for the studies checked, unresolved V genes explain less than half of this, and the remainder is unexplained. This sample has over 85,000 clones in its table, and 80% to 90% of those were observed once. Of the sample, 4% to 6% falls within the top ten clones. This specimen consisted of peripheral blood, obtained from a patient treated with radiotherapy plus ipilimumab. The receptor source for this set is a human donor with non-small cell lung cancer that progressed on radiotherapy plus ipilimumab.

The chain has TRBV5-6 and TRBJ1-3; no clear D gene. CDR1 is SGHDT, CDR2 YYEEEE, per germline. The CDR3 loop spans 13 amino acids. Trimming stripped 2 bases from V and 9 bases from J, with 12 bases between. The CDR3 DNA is TGTGCCAGCAGCTTTTCCAATGAACGCACCATATATTTT. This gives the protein CASSFSNERTIYF. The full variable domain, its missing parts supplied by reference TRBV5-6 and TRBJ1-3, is DAGVTQSPTHLIKTRGQQVTLRCSPKSGHDTVSWYQQALGQGPQFIFQYYEEEERQRGNFPDRFSGHQFPNYSSELNVNALLLGDSALYLCASSFSNERTIYFGEGSWLTVV.

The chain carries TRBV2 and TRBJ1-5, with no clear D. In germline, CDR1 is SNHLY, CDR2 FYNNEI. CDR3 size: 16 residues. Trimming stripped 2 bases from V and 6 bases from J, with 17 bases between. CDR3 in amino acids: CASSEQSRTLRQPQHF. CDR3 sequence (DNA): TGTGCCAGCAGTGAACAGAGCAGAACTTTGCGTCAGCCCCAGCATTTT.

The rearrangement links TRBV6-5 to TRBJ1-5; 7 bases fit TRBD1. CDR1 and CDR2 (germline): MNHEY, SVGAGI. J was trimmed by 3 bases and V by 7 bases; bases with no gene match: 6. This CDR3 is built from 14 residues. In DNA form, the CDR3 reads TGTGCCAGCAAACGACAGGGCCCCAATCAGCCCCAGCATTTT. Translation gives CASKRQGPNQPQHF.

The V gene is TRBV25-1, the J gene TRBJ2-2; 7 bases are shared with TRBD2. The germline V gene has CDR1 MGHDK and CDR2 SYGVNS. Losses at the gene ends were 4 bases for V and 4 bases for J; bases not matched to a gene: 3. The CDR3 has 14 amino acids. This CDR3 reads CASSGWGGTGELFF. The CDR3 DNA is TGTGCCAGCAGTGGATGGGGGGGCACCGGGGAGCTGTTTTTT. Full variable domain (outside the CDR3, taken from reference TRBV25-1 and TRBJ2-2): EADIYQTPRYLVIGTGKKITLECSQTMGHDKMYWYQQDPGMELHLIHYSYGVNSTEKGDLSSESTVSRIRTEHFPLTLESARPSHTSQYLCASSGWGGTGELFFGEGSRLTVL.

Here the CDR3 reads CASSPGLYNEQFF. The CDR3 DNA sequence: TGCGCCAGCAGCCCCGGACTGTACAATGAGCAGTTCTTC. The rearrangement joins TRBV4-1 to TRBJ2-1, with a weak D call TRBD2 (5 bases). V was pared by 4 bases and J by 4 bases, with 8 bases between. Germline CDR1 reads MGHRA; CDR2 reads YSYEKL. This CDR3 spans 13 amino acids.

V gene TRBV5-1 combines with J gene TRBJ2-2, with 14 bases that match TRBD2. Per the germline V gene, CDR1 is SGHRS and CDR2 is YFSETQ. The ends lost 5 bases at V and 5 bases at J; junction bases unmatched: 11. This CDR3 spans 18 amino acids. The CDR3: CASRPGLAGETGTGELFF. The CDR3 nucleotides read TGCGCCAGCAGGCCGGGACTAGCGGGAGAAACGGGGACCGGGGAGCTGTTTTTT.

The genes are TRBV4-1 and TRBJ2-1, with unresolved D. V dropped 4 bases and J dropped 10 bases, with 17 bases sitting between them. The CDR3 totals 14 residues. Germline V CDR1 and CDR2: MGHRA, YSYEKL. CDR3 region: CASSLRLGGGEQFF. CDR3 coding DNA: TGCGCCAGCAGCCTGCGTTTGGGCGGTGGGGAGCAGTTCTTC.

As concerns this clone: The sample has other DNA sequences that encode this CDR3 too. The CDR3 spells CASSRDSNTGELFF. The CDR3 region has the DNA TGTGCCAGCAGCCGTGACTCAAACACCGGGGAGCTGTTTTTT. The chain combines TRBV7-2 with TRBJ2-2, with D uncertain. The CDR3 runs 14 residues. Germline CDR1 reads SGHTA; CDR2 reads FQGNSA. V was cut by 5 bases and J by 2 bases, with 9 bases left in between.

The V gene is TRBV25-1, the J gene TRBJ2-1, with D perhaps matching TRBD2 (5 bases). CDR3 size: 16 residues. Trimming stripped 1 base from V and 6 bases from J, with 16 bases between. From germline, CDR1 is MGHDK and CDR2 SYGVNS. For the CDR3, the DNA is TGTGCCAGCAGTGAATCTAGGATGCTAGCCCTCAATGAGCAGTTCTTC. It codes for CASSESRMLALNEQFF.

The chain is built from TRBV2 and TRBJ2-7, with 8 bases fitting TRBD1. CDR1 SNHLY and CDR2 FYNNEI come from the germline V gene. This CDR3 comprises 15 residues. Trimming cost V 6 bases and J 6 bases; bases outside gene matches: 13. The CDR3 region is CASRTDRVTLGEQYF. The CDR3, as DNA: TGTGCCAGCAGGACGGACAGGGTAACTCTCGGCGAGCAGTACTTC.

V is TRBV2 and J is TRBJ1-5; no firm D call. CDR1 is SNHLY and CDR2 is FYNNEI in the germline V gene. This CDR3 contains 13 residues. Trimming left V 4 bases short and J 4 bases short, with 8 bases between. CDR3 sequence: CASSVWVNQPQHF. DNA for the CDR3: TGTGCCAGCAGTGTATGGGTGAATCAGCCCCAGCATTTT.

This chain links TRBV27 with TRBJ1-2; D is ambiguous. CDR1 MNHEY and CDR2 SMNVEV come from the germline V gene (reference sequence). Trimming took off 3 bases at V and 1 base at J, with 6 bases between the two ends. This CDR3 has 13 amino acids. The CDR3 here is CASSFYSNYGYTF. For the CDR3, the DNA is TGTGCCAGCAGTTTTTACAGTAACTATGGCTACACCTTC.